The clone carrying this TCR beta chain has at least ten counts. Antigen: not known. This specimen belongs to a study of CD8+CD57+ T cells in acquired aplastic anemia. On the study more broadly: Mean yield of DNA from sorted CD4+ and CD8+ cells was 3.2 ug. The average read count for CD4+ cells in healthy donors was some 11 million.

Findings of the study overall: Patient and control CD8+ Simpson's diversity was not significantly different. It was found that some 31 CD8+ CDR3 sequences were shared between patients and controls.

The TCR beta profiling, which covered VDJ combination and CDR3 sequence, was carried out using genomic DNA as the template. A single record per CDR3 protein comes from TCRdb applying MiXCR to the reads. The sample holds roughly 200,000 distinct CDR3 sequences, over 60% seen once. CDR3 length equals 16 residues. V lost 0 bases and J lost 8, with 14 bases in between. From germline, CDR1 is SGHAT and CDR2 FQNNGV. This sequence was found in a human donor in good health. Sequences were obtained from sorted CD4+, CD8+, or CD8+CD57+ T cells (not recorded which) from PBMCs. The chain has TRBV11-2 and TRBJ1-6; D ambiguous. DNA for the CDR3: TGTGCCAGCAGCTTAGATCAGGCCCTGTCCCATTCACCCCTCCACTTT. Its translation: CASSLDQALSHSPLHF.